Described below is a single T cell receptor (beta chain) sequence and its context. Its cognate antigen is unknown. The source of the sample is a study of T cell responses to AZD1222 COVID-19 vaccine. Some clones are missing from TCRdb's copy, which holds only in-frame ones; the method was immunoSEQ multiplex PCR. The table includes more than 100,000 clones, roughly 84% detected once. Study-wide results and caveats: After two AZD1222 doses, spike-specific TCR breadth and depth rose versus day 0. Baseline seropositives among AZD1222 recipients totaled only six.

V was pared by 1 base and J by 0 bases, with 7 bases between. Per the germline V gene, CDR1 is MNHNS and CDR2 is SASEGT. The CDR3 contains 15 residues. The sample in question was peripheral blood, obtained on day 0 of AZD1222 vaccination. The receptor comes from an adult in good health. This sequence joins TRBV6-1 and TRBJ1-3; D unclear. The CDR3 DNA follows: TGTGCCAGCAGTGAAGGTACCCGCTCTGGAAACACCATATATTTT. This sequence encodes CASSEGTRSGNTIYF.